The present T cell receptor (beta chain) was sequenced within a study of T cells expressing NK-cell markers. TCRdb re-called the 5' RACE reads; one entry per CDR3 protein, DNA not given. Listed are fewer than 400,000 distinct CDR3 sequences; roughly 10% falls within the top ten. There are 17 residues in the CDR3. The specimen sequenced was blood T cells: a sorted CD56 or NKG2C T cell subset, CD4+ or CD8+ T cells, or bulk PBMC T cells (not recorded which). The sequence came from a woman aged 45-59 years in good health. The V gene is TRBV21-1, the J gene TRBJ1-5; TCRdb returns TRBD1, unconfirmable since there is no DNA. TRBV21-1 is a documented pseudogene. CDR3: CASSKTGRGDSNQPQHF.